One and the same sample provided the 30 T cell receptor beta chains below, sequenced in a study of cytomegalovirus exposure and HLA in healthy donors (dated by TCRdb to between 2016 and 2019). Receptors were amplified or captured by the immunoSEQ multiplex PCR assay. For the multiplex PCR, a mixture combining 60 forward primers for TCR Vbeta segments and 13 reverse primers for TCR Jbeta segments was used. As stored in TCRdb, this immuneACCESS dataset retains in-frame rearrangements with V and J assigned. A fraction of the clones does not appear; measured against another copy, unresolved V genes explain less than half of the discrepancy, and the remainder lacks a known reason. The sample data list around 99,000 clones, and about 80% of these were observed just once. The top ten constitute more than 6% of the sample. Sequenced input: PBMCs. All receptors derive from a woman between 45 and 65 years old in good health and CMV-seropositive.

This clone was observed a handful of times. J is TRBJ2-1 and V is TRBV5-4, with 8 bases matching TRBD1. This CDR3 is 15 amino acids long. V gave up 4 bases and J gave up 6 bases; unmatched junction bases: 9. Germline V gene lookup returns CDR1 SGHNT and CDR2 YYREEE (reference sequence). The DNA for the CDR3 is TGTGCCAGCAGCCCCGCGGACAGGGTCGTCAATGAGCAGTTCTTC. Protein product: CASSPADRVVNEQFF. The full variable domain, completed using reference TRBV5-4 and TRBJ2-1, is ETGVTQSPTHLIKTRGQQVTLRCSSQSGHNTVSWYQQALGQGPQFIFQYYREEENGRGNFPPRFSGLQFPNYSSELNVNALELDDSALYLCASSPADRVVNEQFFGPGTRLTVL.

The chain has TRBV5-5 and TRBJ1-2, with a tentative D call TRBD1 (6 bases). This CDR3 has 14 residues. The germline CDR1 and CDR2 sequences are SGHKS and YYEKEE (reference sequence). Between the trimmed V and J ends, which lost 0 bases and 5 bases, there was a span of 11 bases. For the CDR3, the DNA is TGTGCCAGCAGCTTGGTTACAGGGTCTTATGGCTACACCTTC. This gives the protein CASSLVTGSYGYTF.

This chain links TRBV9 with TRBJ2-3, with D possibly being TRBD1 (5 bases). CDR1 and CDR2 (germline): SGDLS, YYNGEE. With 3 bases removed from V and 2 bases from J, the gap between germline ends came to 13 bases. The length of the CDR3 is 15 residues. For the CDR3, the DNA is TGTGCCAGCAGCGAGGGGCAGATATTCACAGATACGCAGTATTTT. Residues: CASSEGQIFTDTQYF.

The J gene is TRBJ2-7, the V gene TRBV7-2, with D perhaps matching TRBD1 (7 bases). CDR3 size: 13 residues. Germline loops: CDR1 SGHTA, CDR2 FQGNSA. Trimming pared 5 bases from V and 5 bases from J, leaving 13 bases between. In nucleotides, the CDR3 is TGTGCCAGCAGCACCTTCAGGGGGGACGAGCAGTACTTC. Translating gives CASSTFRGDEQYF.

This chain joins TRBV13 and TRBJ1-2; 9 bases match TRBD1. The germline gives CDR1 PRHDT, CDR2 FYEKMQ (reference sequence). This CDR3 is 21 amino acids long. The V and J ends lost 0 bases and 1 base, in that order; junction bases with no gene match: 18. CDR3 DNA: TGTGCCAGCAGCTTAGGAAGTCCCGGGACAGGGATTATCCAAATTAACTATGGCTACACCTTC. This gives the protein CASSLGSPGTGIIQINYGYTF. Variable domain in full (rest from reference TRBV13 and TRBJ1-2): AAGVIQSPRHLIKEKRETATLKCYPIPRHDTVYWYQQGPGQDPQFLISFYEKMQSDKGSIPDRFSAQQFSDYHSELNMSSLELGDSALYFCASSLGSPGTGIIQINYGYTFGSGTRLTVV.

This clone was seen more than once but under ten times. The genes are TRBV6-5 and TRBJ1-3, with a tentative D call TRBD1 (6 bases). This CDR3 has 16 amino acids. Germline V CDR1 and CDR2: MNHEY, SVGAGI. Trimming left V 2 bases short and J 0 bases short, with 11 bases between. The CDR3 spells CASSYTGQSSGNTIYF. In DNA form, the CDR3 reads TGTGCCAGCAGTTACACTGGACAGAGCTCTGGAAACACCATATATTTT.

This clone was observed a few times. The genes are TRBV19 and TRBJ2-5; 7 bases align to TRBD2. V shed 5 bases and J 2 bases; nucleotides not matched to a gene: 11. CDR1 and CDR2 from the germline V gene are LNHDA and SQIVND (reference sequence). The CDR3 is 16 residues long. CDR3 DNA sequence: TGTGCCAGTAGTCCCCGGTCGGGTAGCGGGCAAGAGACCCAGTACTTC. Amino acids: CASSPRSGSGQETQYF.

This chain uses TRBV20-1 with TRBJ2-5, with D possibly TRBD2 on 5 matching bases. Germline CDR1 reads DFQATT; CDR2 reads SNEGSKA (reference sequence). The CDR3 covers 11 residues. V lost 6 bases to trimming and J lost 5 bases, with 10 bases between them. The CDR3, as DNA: TGCAGTGCAACTAGATACGAGACCCAGTACTTC. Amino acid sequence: CSATRYETQYF.

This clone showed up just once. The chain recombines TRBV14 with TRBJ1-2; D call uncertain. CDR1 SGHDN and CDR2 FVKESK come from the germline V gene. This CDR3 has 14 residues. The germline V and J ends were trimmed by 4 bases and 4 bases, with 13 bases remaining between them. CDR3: CASSLRGVSYGYTF. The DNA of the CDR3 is TGTGCCAGCAGCCTCCGCGGCGTCTCCTATGGCTACACCTTC.

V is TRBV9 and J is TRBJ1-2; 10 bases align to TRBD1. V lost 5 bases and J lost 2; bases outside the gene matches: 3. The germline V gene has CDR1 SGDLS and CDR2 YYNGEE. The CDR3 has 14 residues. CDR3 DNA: TGTGCCAGCAGAGGGACAGGGGCGAACTATGGCTACACCTTC. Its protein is CASRGTGANYGYTF.

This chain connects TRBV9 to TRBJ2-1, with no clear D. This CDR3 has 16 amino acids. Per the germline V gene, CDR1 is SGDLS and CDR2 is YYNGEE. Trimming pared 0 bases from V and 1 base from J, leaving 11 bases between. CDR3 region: CASSVEASWSYNEQFF. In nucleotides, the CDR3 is TGTGCCAGCAGCGTAGAAGCGTCTTGGTCCTACAATGAGCAGTTCTTC.

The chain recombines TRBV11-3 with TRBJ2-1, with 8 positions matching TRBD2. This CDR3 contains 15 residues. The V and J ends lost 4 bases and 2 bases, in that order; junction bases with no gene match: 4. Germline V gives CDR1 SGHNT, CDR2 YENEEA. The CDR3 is CASSSTSGAYNEQFF. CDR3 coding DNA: TGTGCCAGCAGCTCAACTAGCGGAGCCTACAATGAGCAGTTCTTC.

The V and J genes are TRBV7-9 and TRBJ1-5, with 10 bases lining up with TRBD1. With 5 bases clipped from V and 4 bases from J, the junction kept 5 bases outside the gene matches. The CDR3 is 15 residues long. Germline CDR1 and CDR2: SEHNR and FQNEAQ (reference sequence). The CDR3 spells CASSPGTGVNQPQHF. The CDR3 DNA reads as TGTGCCAGCAGCCCCGGGACAGGGGTAAATCAGCCCCAGCATTTT.

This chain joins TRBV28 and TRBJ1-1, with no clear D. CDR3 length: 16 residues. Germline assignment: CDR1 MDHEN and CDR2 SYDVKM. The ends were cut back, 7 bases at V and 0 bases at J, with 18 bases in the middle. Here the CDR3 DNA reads TGTGCCAGCACCTCCTACAGTGGGCAGATGAACACTGAAGCTTTCTTT. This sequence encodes CASTSYSGQMNTEAFF.

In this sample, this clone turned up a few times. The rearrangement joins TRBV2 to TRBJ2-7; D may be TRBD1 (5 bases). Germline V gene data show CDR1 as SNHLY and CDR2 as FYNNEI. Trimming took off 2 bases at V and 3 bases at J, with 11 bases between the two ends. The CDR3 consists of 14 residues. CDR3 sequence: CASSELGRVYEQYF. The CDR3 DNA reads TGTGCCAGCAGTGAATTAGGCAGGGTCTACGAGCAGTACTTC. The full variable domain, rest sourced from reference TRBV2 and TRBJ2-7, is EPEVTQTPSHQVTQMGQEVILRCVPISNHLYFYWYRQILGQKVEFLVSFYNNEISEKSEIFDDQFSVERPDGSNFTLKIRSTKLEDSAMYFCASSELGRVYEQYFGPGTRLTVT.

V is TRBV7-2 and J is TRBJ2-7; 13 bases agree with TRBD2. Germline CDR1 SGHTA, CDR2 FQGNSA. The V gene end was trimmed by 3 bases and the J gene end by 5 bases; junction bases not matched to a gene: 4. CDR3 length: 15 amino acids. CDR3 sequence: CASSLRGTSGDEQYF. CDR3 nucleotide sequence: TGTGCCAGCAGCTTGCGTGGGACTAGCGGGGACGAGCAGTACTTC.

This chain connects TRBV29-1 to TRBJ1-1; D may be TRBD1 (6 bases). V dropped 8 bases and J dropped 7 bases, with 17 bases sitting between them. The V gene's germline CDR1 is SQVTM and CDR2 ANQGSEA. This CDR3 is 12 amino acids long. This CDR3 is CSTRQGQVEAFF. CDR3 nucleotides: TGCAGCACTCGTCAGGGGCAGGTTGAAGCTTTCTTT.

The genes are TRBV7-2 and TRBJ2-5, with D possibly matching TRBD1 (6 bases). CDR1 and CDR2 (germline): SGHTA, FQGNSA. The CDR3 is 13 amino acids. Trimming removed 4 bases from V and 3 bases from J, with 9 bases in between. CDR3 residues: CASSSWTEETQYF. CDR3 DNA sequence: TGTGCCAGCAGCTCCTGGACAGAAGAGACCCAGTACTTC.

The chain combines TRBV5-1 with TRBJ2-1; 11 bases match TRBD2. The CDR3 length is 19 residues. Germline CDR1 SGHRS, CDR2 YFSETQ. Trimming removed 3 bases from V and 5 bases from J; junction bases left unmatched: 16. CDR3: CASSSLRFSGGGYDNEQFF. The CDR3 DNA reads TGCGCCAGCAGCTCCCTCAGGTTTAGCGGGGGGGGCTACGACAATGAGCAGTTCTTC. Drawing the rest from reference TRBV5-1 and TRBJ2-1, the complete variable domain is KAGVTQTPRYLIKTRGQQVTLSCSPISGHRSVSWYQQTPGQGLQFLFEYFSETQRNKGNFPGRFSGRQFSNSRSEMNVSTLELGDSALYLCASSSLRFSGGGYDNEQFFGPGTRLTVL.

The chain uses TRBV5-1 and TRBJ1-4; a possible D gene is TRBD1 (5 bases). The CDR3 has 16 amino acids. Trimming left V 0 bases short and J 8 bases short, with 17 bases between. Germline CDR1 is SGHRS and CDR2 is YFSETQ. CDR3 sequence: CASSLETGRAKEKLFF. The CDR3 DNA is TGCGCCAGCAGCTTGGAAACAGGCCGCGCGAAGGAAAAACTGTTTTTT. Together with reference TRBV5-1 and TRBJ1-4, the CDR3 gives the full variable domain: KAGVTQTPRYLIKTRGQQVTLSCSPISGHRSVSWYQQTPGQGLQFLFEYFSETQRNKGNFPGRFSGRQFSNSRSEMNVSTLELGDSALYLCASSLETGRAKEKLFFGSGTQLSVL.

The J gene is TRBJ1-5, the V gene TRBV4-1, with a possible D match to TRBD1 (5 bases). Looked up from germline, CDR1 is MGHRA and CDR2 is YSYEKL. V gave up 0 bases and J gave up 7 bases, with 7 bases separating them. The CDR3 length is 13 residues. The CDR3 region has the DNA TGCGCCAGCAGCCAAGATCCAGGGCAGCCCCAGCATTTT. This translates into CASSQDPGQPQHF.

The CDR3 sequence is CASSHDRDTQYF. The CDR3 region has the DNA TGTGCCAGCAGCCACGACAGAGATACGCAGTATTTT. The rearrangement links TRBV5-4 to TRBJ2-3, with D tentatively TRBD1 (5 bases). Trimming removed 4 bases at V and 5 bases at J, with 8 bases between. Per the germline V gene, CDR1 is SGHNT and CDR2 is YYREEE (reference sequence). The CDR3 spans 12 residues.

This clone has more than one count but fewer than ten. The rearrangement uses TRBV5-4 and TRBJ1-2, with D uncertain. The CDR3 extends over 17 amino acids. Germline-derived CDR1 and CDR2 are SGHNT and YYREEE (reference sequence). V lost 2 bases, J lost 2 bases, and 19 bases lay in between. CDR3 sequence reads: CASSFTGSSGRNYGYTF. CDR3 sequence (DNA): TGTGCCAGCAGCTTTACGGGATCCTCCGGGCGAAACTATGGCTACACCTTC.

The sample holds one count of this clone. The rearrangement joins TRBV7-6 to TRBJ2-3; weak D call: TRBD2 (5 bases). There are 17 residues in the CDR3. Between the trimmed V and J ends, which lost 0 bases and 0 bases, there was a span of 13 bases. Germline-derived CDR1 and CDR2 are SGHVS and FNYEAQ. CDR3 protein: CASSLAASSPSTDTQYF. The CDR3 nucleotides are TGTGCCAGCAGCTTAGCGGCTAGCAGCCCTAGCACAGATACGCAGTATTTT.

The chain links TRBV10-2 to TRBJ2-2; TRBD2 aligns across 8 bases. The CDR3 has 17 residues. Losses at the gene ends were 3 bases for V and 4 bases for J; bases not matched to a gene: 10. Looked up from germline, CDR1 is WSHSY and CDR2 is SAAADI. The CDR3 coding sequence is TGCGCCAGCAGTGACCATAGCGGGATCGGGTTCACCGGGGAGCTGTTTTTT. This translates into CASSDHSGIGFTGELFF.

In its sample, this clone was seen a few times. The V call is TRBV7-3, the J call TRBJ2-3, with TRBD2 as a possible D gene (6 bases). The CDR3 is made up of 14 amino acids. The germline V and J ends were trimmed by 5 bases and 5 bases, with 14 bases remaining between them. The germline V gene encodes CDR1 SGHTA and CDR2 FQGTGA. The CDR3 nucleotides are TGTGCCAGCAGCCCCCGGCCCGGGGGAGATACGCAGTATTTT. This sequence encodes CASSPRPGGDTQYF.

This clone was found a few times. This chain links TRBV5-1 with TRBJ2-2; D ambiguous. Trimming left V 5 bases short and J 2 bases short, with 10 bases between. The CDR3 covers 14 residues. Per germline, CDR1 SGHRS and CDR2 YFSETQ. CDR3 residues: CASSSGANTGELFF. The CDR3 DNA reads TGCGCCAGCAGTAGTGGAGCTAACACCGGGGAGCTGTTTTTT.

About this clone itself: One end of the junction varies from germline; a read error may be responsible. The CDR3 coding sequence is TGCAGCGTTATTTGGCTCTGGGGCAATGGGCAGTTCTTC. This gives the protein CSVIWLWGNGQFF. This chain links TRBV29-1 with TRBJ2-1; possible D gene TRBD1, 5 bases. The CDR3 totals 13 residues. CDR1 is SQVTM and CDR2 is ANQGSEA in the germline V gene.

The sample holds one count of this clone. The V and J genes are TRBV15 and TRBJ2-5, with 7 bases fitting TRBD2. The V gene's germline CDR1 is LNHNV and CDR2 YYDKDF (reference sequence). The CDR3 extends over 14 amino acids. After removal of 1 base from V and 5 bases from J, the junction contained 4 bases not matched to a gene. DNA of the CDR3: TGTGCCACCAGCAGAGCGCTGGGAGGGGAGACCCAGTACTTC. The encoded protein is CATSRALGGETQYF.

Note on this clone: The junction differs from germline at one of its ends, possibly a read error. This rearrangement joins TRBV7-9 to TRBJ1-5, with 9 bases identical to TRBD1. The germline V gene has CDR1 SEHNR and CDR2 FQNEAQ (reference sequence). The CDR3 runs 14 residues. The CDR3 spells CSSSSGTGYQPQHF. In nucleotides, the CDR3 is TGTTCCAGCAGCTCCGGGACAGGGTATCAGCCCCAGCATTTT.